Following are 23 T cell receptor beta chains from one sample sequenced in a study of CDR3 diversity in severe acne. Via MiXCR, TCRdb re-called the PCR reads, giving one row per CDR3 protein. The sample has tens of thousands of distinct CDR3 sequences, 45% to 65% seen once. The sequencing input was blood. The source of these receptors is a male donor in good health, without acne.

This clonotype was picked up many times. The chain uses TRBV19 and TRBJ2-7; TRBD1 aligns across 7 bases. The germline CDR1 and CDR2 sequences are LNHDA and SQIVND (reference sequence). This CDR3 spans 15 amino acids. V lost 5 bases to trimming and J lost 3 bases; unmatched junction nucleotides: 10. Written as DNA, the CDR3 is TGTGCCAGTAGTCCTTACGGGACAGAAATCTACGAGCAGTACTTC. Translation gives CASSPYGTEIYEQYF.

The rearrangement joins TRBV7-9 to TRBJ2-7, with 7 bases lining up with TRBD1. This CDR3 contains 14 residues. The V gene's germline CDR1 is SEHNR and CDR2 FQNEAQ (reference sequence). V was clipped by 5 bases and J by 1 base; unmatched bases: 5. CDR3 sequence reads: CASSPRGQSYEQYF. The CDR3 DNA reads TGTGCCAGCAGCCCGAGGGGGCAGTCCTACGAGCAGTACTTC. The variable domain in full, completed from reference TRBV7-9 and TRBJ2-7, reads DTGVSQNPRHKITKRGQNVTFRCDPISEHNRLYWYRQTLGQGPEFLTYFQNEAQLEKSRLLSDRFSAERPKGSFSTLEIQRTEQGDSAMYLCASSPRGQSYEQYFGPGTRLTVT.

At least ten counts were recorded for this clonotype. The chain employs TRBV10-3 and TRBJ2-5, with D possibly TRBD2 on 6 matching bases. V lost 5 bases and J 1 base, leaving 8 bases between the germline ends. This CDR3 spans 13 amino acids. Germline V gene sequence: CDR1 ENHRY, CDR2 SYGVKD. CDR3 amino acids: CAISWDFQETQYF. As DNA, the CDR3 is TGTGCCATCAGTTGGGACTTCCAAGAGACCCAGTACTTC.

The CDR3 DNA is TGTGCCAGCAGCCAAGCGGGACAGGGGGGAAATTCACCCCTCCACTTT. Protein sequence: CASSQAGQGGNSPLHF. This chain joins TRBV3-1 and TRBJ1-6, with 11 positions matching TRBD1. This CDR3 has 16 amino acids. Germline lookup yields CDR1 LGHDT and CDR2 YNNKEL (reference sequence). J was trimmed by 7 bases and V by 1 base; bases with no gene match: 3.

Of note for this clonotype: Given the absence of the conserved phenylalanine or tryptophan at the CDR3 end, a read error is likely. The chain couples TRBV7-9 to TRBJ1-1, with D tentatively TRBD1 (6 bases). The length of the CDR3 is 16 residues. CDR1 and CDR2 (germline): SEHNR, FQNEAQ (reference sequence). The V and J ends lost 7 bases and 2 bases respectively, with 20 bases between them. CDR3 residues: CASTEDSSSGNTEAFI. CDR3 bases: TGTGCCAGCACCGAGGACAGTTCCTCTGGAAACACTGAAGCTTTCATT.

CDR3 coding DNA: TGCAGTGCCAGTAGTATGGGACAGGGAACCACTGAAGCTTTCTTT. It encodes CSASSMGQGTTEAFF. The genes are TRBV20-1 and TRBJ1-1, with 9 bases matching TRBD1. The CDR3 length is 15 residues. Germline V lookup: CDR1 DFQATT, CDR2 SNEGSKA (reference sequence). Trimming at V came to 6 bases and at J to 4 bases, leaving 12 bases not matched to a gene.

This chain links TRBV20-1 with TRBJ1-5, with 11 bases matching TRBD1. This CDR3 region has 18 residues. The ends lost 6 bases at V and 4 bases at J; junction bases unmatched: 17. The germline V gene has CDR1 DFQATT and CDR2 SNEGSKA (reference sequence). The CDR3 DNA is TGCAGTGCCAGTACTACCGGGACAGGGGGATACCTTAATCAGCCCCAGCATTTT. Its protein is CSASTTGTGGYLNQPQHF.

This clonotype has a count of ten or more. The rearrangement uses TRBV12-3 or TRBV12-4 and TRBJ2-2; either TRBD1 or TRBD2 may supply D (5 bases each). The CDR3 contains 15 residues. The V end lost 0 bases, the J end lost 4 bases, and 9 bases lay between the germline ends. The CDR3 loop is CASSLARAGTGELFF. DNA for the CDR3: TGTGCCAGCAGTTTAGCCAGGGCGGGCACCGGGGAGCTGTTTTTT.

This clonotype has a count of ten or more. The chain's CDR3 is CASSLGDRVFTDTQYF. The CDR3, as DNA: TGTGCCAGCAGCTTGGGGGACAGGGTTTTCACAGATACGCAGTATTTT. The rearrangement links TRBV5-5 to TRBJ2-3, with 9 bases that match TRBD1. V lost 0 bases and J lost 2; bases outside the gene matches: 4. The CDR3 is 16 amino acids. The germline V gene has CDR1 SGHKS and CDR2 YYEKEE (reference sequence).

This chain links TRBV20-1 with TRBJ2-7; 7 bases map to TRBD1. Germline V lookup: CDR1 DFQATT, CDR2 SNEGSKA (reference sequence). Unmatched junction bases numbered 2, after V lost 1 base and J lost 2 bases. The CDR3 runs to 13 residues. The CDR3 region is CSARGGQAYEQYF. CDR3 bases: TGCAGTGCTAGAGGCGGACAGGCCTACGAGCAGTACTTC.

The chain recombines TRBV5-1 with TRBJ2-5; no definite D call. Germline assignment: CDR1 SGHRS and CDR2 YFSETQ. The CDR3 is 14 amino acids. With 4 bases removed from V and 3 bases from J, the gap between germline ends came to 13 bases. The CDR3 DNA follows: TGCGCCAGCAGCCCGAGGCAGGCAGAAGAGACCCAGTACTTC. Protein product: CASSPRQAEETQYF.

There are many counts of this clonotype. The chain is built from TRBV24-1 and TRBJ2-1; tentative D call: TRBD1 (6 bases). The CDR3 loop spans 12 amino acids. Trimming shortened V by 4 bases and J by 6 bases, and 6 bases separated the two germline ends. Per the germline V gene, CDR1 is KGHDR and CDR2 is SFDVKD. The DNA for the CDR3 is TGTGCCACCAGTGAACAGGGCAATGAGCAGTTCTTC. It yields the protein CATSEQGNEQFF.

The rearrangement joins TRBV7-6 to TRBJ1-1, with D unresolved. Germline V CDR1 and CDR2: SGHVS, FNYEAQ. CDR3 length: 15 amino acids. V dropped 0 bases and J dropped 6 bases, with 14 bases sitting between them. The chain's CDR3 is CASSLAGKGFSEAFF. The CDR3 DNA follows: TGTGCCAGCAGCTTAGCGGGGAAAGGGTTCTCTGAAGCTTTCTTT. Full variable domain (remainder filled in from reference TRBV7-6 and TRBJ1-1): GAGVSQSPRYKVTKRGQDVALRCDPISGHVSLYWYRQALGQGPEFLTYFNYEAQQDKSGLPNDRFSAERPEGSISTLTIQRTEQRDSAMYRCASSLAGKGFSEAFFGQGTRLTVV.

The V and J genes are TRBV24-1 and TRBJ2-7, with 9 nucleotides matching TRBD1. With V trimmed by 4 bases and J by 2 bases, 5 bases remained unmatched. Germline assignment: CDR1 KGHDR and CDR2 SFDVKD. The CDR3 length is 15 residues. The CDR3 region has the DNA TGTGCCACCAGTGACTCCGGGACAGGGACCTACGAGCAGTACTTC. Its translation: CATSDSGTGTYEQYF.

By sample share, this clonotype is large. The CDR3 loop is CSARDLGGPDQPQHF. DNA of the CDR3: TGCAGTGCTAGAGATTTAGGAGGGCCGGATCAGCCCCAGCATTTT. The chain has TRBV20-1 and TRBJ1-5; D call uncertain. The CDR3 totals 15 residues. Germline CDR1 DFQATT, CDR2 SNEGSKA (reference sequence). The V and J ends lost 0 bases and 5 bases respectively, with 14 bases between them.

This clonotype was recorded a few times. V is TRBV28 and J is TRBJ1-2; D is uncertain. Germline V CDR1 and CDR2: MDHEN, SYDVKM. The germline V and J ends were trimmed by 2 bases and 4 bases, with 14 bases remaining between them. The CDR3 is 15 residues long. The chain's CDR3 is CASSLPEGFGYGYTF. As DNA, the CDR3 is TGTGCCAGCAGTTTACCCGAAGGGTTCGGCTATGGCTACACCTTC.

The chain employs TRBV7-9 and TRBJ1-2; D possibly corresponds to TRBD1 (6 bases). CDR1 and CDR2 from the germline V gene are SEHNR and FQNEAQ (reference sequence). The CDR3 loop spans 16 amino acids. The V end lost 5 bases, the J end lost 0 bases, and 16 bases lay between the germline ends. The CDR3 sequence is CASSTYRDLANYGYTF. The CDR3 DNA is TGTGCCAGCAGCACCTACAGGGATCTAGCTAACTATGGCTACACCTTC.

This clonotype was recorded many times. The chain employs TRBV27 and TRBJ1-2; D gene ambiguous. Trimming took off 8 bases at V and 2 bases at J, with 6 bases between the two ends. This CDR3 is 11 amino acids long. Germline-derived CDR1 and CDR2 are MNHEY and SMNVEV (reference sequence). DNA for the CDR3: TGTGCCAGCTTTGACAACTATGGCTACACCTTC. This gives the protein CASFDNYGYTF.

This clonotype occurred many times. The chain combines TRBV7-3 with TRBJ2-3, with TRBD2 identical over 8 bases. This CDR3 is built from 15 residues. Trimming took 4 bases from V and 6 from J; bases not matched to a gene: 9. The germline gives CDR1 SGHTA, CDR2 FQGTGA. CDR3 sequence reads: CASSSYGGARDTQYF. In nucleotides, the CDR3 is TGTGCCAGCAGCTCCTACGGGGGGGCAAGGGATACGCAGTATTTT. Together with reference TRBV7-3 and TRBJ2-3, the CDR3 gives the full variable domain: GAGVSQTPSNKVTEKGKYVELRCDPISGHTALYWYRQSLGQGPEFLIYFQGTGAADDSGLPNDRFFAVRPEGSVSTLKIQRTERGDSAVYLCASSSYGGARDTQYFGPGTRLTVL.

The chain joins TRBV6-6 to TRBJ2-5, with D tentatively TRBD1 or TRBD2 (6 bases each). The germline V gene has CDR1 MNHNY and CDR2 SVGAGI (reference sequence). V was shortened by 8 bases and J by 7 bases, with 14 bases between the two germline ends. The CDR3 contains 12 residues. The CDR3 sequence is CASGRGGRTQYF. The CDR3 DNA reads TGTGCCAGCGGGCGAGGGGGGAGGACCCAGTACTTC.

This clonotype was seen more than once but under ten times. V is TRBV28 and J is TRBJ1-1; D possibly corresponds to TRBD1 (6 bases). This CDR3 is 14 amino acids long. CDR1 is MDHEN and CDR2 is SYDVKM in the germline V gene. V was clipped by 6 bases and J by 5 bases, with 16 bases between them. This CDR3 reads CASRPGVWVTEAFF. In nucleotides, the CDR3 is TGTGCCAGCAGGCCAGGGGTTTGGGTGACTGAAGCTTTCTTT.

The CDR3, as DNA: TGCAGTGCTATCGGGCTAGCGGCTTACAATGAGCAGTTCTTC. Translating gives CSAIGLAAYNEQFF. The rearrangement links TRBV20-1 to TRBJ2-1; TRBD2 matches at 7 bases. V was clipped by 4 bases and J by 4 bases; unmatched bases: 7. Germline V gives CDR1 DFQATT, CDR2 SNEGSKA (reference sequence). This CDR3 is 14 amino acids long.

Remarks on this clonotype: The CDR3 ends on some other residue instead of the conserved phenylalanine or tryptophan, so this is likely a read error. The DNA is omitted, as the CDR3 cannot be located on it reliably, and the CDR3 follows TCRdb's listing. The genes are TRBV5-6 and TRBJ2-6. The CDR3 length is 8 residues, termini included. The germline V gene has CDR1 SGHDT and CDR2 YYEEEE. The chain's CDR3 is CASALLTS.